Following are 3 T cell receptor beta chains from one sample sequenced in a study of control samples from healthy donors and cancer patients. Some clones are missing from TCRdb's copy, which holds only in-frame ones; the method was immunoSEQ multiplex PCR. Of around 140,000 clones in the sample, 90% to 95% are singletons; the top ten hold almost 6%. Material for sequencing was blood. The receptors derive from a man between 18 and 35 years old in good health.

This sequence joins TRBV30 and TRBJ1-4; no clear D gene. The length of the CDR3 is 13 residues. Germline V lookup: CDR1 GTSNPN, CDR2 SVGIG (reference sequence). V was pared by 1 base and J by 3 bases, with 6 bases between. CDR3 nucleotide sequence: TGTGCCTGGAGTGGTGGGGCTAATGAAAAACTGTTTTTT. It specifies CAWSGGANEKLFF.

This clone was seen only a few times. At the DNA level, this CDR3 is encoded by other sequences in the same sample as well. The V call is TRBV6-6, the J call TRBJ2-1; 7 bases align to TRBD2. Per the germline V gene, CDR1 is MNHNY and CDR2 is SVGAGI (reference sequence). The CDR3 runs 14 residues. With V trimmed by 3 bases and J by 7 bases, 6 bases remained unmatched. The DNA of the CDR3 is TGTGCCAGCAGTTATGGGCAGGGAGGGAATGAGCAGTTCTTC. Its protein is CASSYGQGGNEQFF.

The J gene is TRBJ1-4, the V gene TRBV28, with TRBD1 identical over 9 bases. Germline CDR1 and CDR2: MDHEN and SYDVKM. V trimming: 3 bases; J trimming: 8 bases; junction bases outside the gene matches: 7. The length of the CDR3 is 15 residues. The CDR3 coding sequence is TGTGCCAGCAGTTTTGTGGGACAGGGAAGCGAAAAACTGTTTTTT. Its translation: CASSFVGQGSEKLFF.